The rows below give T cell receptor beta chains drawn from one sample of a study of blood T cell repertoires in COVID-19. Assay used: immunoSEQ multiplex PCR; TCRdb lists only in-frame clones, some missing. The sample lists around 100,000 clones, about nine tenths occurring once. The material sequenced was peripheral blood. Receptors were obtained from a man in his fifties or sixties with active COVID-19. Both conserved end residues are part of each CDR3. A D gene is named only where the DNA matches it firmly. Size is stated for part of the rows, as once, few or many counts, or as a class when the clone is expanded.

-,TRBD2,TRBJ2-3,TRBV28,TGTGCCAGCAGTTTTGGACTAGCGGGAGGGCCGTCAGATACGCAGTATTTT,CASSFGLAGGPSDTQYF
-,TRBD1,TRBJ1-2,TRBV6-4,TGTGCCAGCAGCCTGTCAGGGGGCTCAGCGGGAGGCTACACCTTC,CASSLSGGSAGGYTF
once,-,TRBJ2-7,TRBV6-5,TGTGCCAGCAGTTACCAATACGGGGGGCAGGACGAGCAGTACTTC,CASSYQYGGQDEQYF
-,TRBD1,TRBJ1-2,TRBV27,TGTGCCAGCAGTCGCCGGGGACAGAACTATGGCTACACCTTC,CASSRRGQNYGYTF
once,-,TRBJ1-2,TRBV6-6,TGTGCCAGCAGTTATGGGGAGGACTATGGCTACACCTTC,CASSYGEDYGYTF
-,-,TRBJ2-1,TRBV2,TGTGCCAGCAGTGAAAGTAGGAGGTACAATGAGCAGTTCTTC,CASSESRRYNEQFF
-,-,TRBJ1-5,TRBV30,TGTGCCTGGAGTGTACGGAGTCAGCCCCAGCATTTT,CAWSVRSQPQHF
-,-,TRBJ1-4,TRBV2,TGTGCCAGCAGTGGATCGGCAGGGGAGGGGGAAAAACTGTTTTTT,CASSGSAGEGEKLFF
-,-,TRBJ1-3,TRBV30,TGTGCCTGGGGTGAACAGGTTTTCGGGGGCACCATATATTTT,CAWGEQVFGGTIYF
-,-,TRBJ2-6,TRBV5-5,TGTGCCAGCAGTCCGAGTCCAGGGGCCAACGTCCTGACTTTC,CASSPSPGANVLTF
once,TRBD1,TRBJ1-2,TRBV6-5,TGTGCCAGCAGTTACAACCTCCGTCCGGGACAGGGTGGCTACACCTTC,CASSYNLRPGQGGYTF
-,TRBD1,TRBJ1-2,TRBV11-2,TGTGCCAGCAGCCCCGGGACAGGCTTCGGGAATGGCTACACCTTC,CASSPGTGFGNGYTF
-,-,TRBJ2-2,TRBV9,TGTGCCAGCAGCGTAATGAGGGACACCGGGGAGCTGTTTTTT,CASSVMRDTGELFF
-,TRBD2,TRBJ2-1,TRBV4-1,TGCGCCAGCAGCCACCCCCCCGGGACTAGCTCGGACAATGAGCAGTTCTTC,CASSHPPGTSSDNEQFF
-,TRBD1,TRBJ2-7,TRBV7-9,TGTGCCAGCAGCTATGACAGGGGGTTCAACGAGCAGTACTTC,CASSYDRGFNEQYF
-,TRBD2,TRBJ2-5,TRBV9,TGTGCCAGCAGCGTACAACTAGCGGGGGGTGGAGAGACCCAGTACTTC,CASSVQLAGGGETQYF
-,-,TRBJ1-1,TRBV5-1,TGCGCCAGCAGCTTGGATGCAGGGATGAACACTGAAGCTTTCTTT,CASSLDAGMNTEAFF
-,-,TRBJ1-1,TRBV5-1,TGCGCCAGCAGTCTCCTAGTCCGGGGGAGTACGAACACTGAAGCTTTCTTT,CASSLLVRGSTNTEAFF
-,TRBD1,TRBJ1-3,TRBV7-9,TGTGCCAGCAGCTTATCGGACAGGGCCGCTGGAAACACCATATATTTT,CASSLSDRAAGNTIYF
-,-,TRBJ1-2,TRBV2,TGTGCCAGCAGTGCTCGTCAGACTAATAACGTCTACACCTTC,CASSARQTNNVYTF
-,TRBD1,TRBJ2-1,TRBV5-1,TGCGCCAGCAGCTGGGGACAGGGGCGCACCTACAATGAGCAGTTCTTC,CASSWGQGRTYNEQFF
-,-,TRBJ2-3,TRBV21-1,TGTGCCAGCAGCAAAACCCCGGCGGGGGGGCCGGGAGATACGCAGTATTTT,CASSKTPAGGPGDTQYF
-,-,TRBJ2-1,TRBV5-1,TGCGCCAGCAGCAAATCGACTATTAGCTCCTACAATGAGCAGTTCTTC,CASSKSTISSYNEQFF
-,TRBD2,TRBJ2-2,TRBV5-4,TGTGCCAGCAGGCCGGGACTAGCGGGAGGGACCGGGGAGCTGTTTTTT,CASRPGLAGGTGELFF
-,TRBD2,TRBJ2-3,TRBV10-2,TGCGCCAGCAGTGGACTAGCGGGAGGGGATACGCAGTATTTT,CASSGLAGGDTQYF
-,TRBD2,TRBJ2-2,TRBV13,TGTGCCAGCAGCGACGACAAGCCAGCGGGAGCCAACACCGGGGAGCTGTTTTTT,CASSDDKPAGANTGELFF
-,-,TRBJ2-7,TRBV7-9,TGTGCCAGCAGCTCCTCCTTTGAGCAGTACTTC,CASSSSFEQYF
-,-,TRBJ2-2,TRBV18,TGTGCCAGCTCACGTGTCCCCGCGGGCACCGGGGAGCTGTTTTTT,CASSRVPAGTGELFF
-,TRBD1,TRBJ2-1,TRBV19,TGTGCCAGTAGTAGCGACAGGGGGATCAGTGAGCAGTTCTTC,CASSSDRGISEQFF
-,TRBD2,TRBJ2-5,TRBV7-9,TGTGCCAGCAGCTTAGGACTAGCCCCCGAGACCCAGTACTTC,CASSLGLAPETQYF
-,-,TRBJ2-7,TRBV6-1,TGTGCCAGCAGTGAAGCACAGGACTACGAGCAGTACTTC,CASSEAQDYEQYF
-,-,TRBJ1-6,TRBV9,TGTGCCAGCAGCCCTGAGTATAATTCACCCCTCCACTTT,CASSPEYNSPLHF
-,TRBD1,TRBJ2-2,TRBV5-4,TGTGCCAGCAGCCCCGGTGGGGCAGGGGGGAACACCGGGGAGCTGTTTTTT,CASSPGGAGGNTGELFF
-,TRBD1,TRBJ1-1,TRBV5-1,TGCGCCAGCAGCCCCGGGACAGGGTACACTGAAGCTTTCTTT,CASSPGTGYTEAFF
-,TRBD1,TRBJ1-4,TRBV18,TGTGCCAGCTCACCACGGGACAGAACTAATGAAAAACTGTTTTTT,CASSPRDRTNEKLFF
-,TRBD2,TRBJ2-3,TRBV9,TGTGCCAGCAGCGTAGTAACTAGCGGTCCCCCAGATACGCAGTATTTT,CASSVVTSGPPDTQYF
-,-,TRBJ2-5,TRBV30,TGTGCCTGGAGTCAAACTACAGGGATCGAGACCCAGTACTTC,CAWSQTTGIETQYF
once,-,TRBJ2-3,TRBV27,TGTGCCAGCAGTTTGAGTAATATCGGGGTTCCAGATACGCAGTATTTT,CASSLSNIGVPDTQYF
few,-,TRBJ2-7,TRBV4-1,TGCGCCAGCAGCCGGGGAGAAGCCTACGAGCAGTACTTC,CASSRGEAYEQYF